This T cell receptor (beta chain) came from a study of cytomegalovirus exposure and HLA in healthy donors. General study points: The availability of immune exposure information extended only to CMV serostatus.

Looked up from germline, CDR1 is SGHDT and CDR2 is YYEEEE. Between the trimmed V and J ends, which lost 0 bases and 1 base, there was a span of 12 bases. This CDR3 is 16 amino acids long. Details on this clone: What it binds is unknown.

60 Vbeta and 13 Jbeta primers were used in PCR. Some clones are missing from TCRdb's copy, which holds only in-frame ones; the method was immunoSEQ multiplex PCR. The sample lists 150,000 to 200,000 clones, about 76% occurring once. This sequence joins TRBV5-6 and TRBJ2-3; D might be TRBD2 (7 bases). Sequenced material: PBMCs. The clonotype originates from a woman aged 45-59 years in good health and CMV-seronegative. The CDR3 sequence: CASSLAGGAGTDTQYF. In DNA, the CDR3 is TGTGCCAGCAGCTTGGCTGGGGGGGCCGGCACAGATACGCAGTATTTT.